These T cell receptor beta chains were read from a single sample in a study of cytomegalovirus exposure and HLA in healthy donors. Sequenced by immunoSEQ multiplex PCR; TCRdb stores in-frame clones only, minus some. The sample shows 55,000 to 70,000 clones, approximately 60% of them seen only once. The sequenced sample was PBMCs. These TCRs come from a woman aged 45-65 years in good health and CMV-seronegative. Both conserved end residues are part of each CDR3. Fields, in order: clone size, J gene, V gene, CDR3 length, D gene, CDR3 protein, CDR3 DNA. The D gene is left open where the match is weak. Clone size, where shown, is once, few, many, or a class for clones that have expanded.

-,TRBJ1-5,TRBV6-5,14,-,CASSYGGGSQPQHF,TGTGCCAGCAGTTACGGGGGGGGAAGTCAGCCCCAGCATTTT
-,TRBJ1-4,TRBV4-2,14,-,CASSRGLDNEKLFF,TGTGCCAGCAGCCGGGGGCTGGATAATGAAAAACTGTTTTTT
-,TRBJ1-2,TRBV28,17,-,CASRGGTAENLHYGYTF,TGTGCCAGCAGGGGCGGGACGGCTGAGAACCTCCACTATGGCTACACCTTC
-,TRBJ2-2,TRBV6-5,14,-,CASSYARETGELFF,TGTGCCAGCAGTTACGCTAGGGAGACCGGGGAGCTGTTTTTT
few,TRBJ2-7,TRBV5-1,15,-,CASSPLQRATYEQYF,TGCGCCAGCAGCCCACTCCAGCGGGCTACTTACGAGCAGTACTTC
-,TRBJ2-1,TRBV6-1,15,TRBD1,CASSEAGTGNLEQFF,TGTGCCAGCAGTGAAGCGGGGACAGGGAACCTTGAGCAGTTCTTC
-,TRBJ2-4,TRBV19,17,TRBD1,CASSRYPPGQGLGIQYF,TGTGCCAGTAGTAGATACCCACCGGGACAGGGTCTTGGCATTCAGTACTTC
-,TRBJ1-1,TRBV6-5,15,-,CASSYIRAMNTEAFF,TGTGCCAGCAGTTACATCAGGGCCATGAACACTGAAGCTTTCTTT
once,TRBJ2-5,TRBV13,16,-,CASSYWGGQLEETQYF,TGTGCCAGCAGCTATTGGGGTGGACAGCTCGAAGAGACCCAGTACTTC
-,TRBJ2-7,TRBV6-5,13,-,CASSYEGSYEQYF,TGTGCCAGCAGTTACGAGGGCTCCTACGAGCAGTACTTC
-,TRBJ2-1,TRBV5-1,17,TRBD2,CASSPGTSGRAENEQFF,TGCGCCAGCAGCCCTGGGACTAGCGGGAGGGCCGAGAATGAGCAGTTCTTC
-,TRBJ2-7,TRBV6-5,15,-,CASSSGNSGYYEQYF,TGTGCCAGCAGTTCCGGAAATTCGGGGTACTACGAGCAGTACTTC
-,TRBJ2-1,TRBV7-2,14,TRBD1,CTSSSTGIYNEQFF,TGTACCAGCAGCTCGACAGGGATCTACAATGAGCAGTTCTTC
-,TRBJ2-3,TRBV7-7,20,TRBD2,CASSLFMAGTSGSSTDTQYF,TGTGCTAGCAGCTTATTCATGGCGGGGACTAGCGGGAGCAGCACAGATACGCAGTATTTT
-,TRBJ2-1,TRBV5-1,16,TRBD2,CASSPRPERDYNEQFF,TGCGCCAGCAGCCCAAGGCCCGAGCGGGACTACAATGAGCAGTTCTTC
few,TRBJ2-5,TRBV19,14,TRBD2,CASNNERESPTQYF,TGTGCCAGTAACAATGAGCGGGAGTCCCCGACCCAGTACTTC
-,TRBJ1-1,TRBV14,13,-,CASSLYGRDEAFF,TGTGCCAGCAGCCTCTATGGGCGGGATGAAGCTTTCTTT
-,TRBJ2-5,TRBV5-1,15,TRBD2,CASSLELAGEETQYF,TGCGCCAGCAGCTTGGAGCTAGCGGGAGAAGAGACCCAGTACTTC
few,TRBJ1-3,TRBV7-9,15,-,CSSSPQGGSGNTIYF,TGTTCCAGCAGCCCCCAAGGCGGGTCCGGAAACACCATATATTTT
-,TRBJ2-7,TRBV7-9,16,-,CASSSPRGVFGYEQYF,TGTGCCAGCAGCTCCCCCAGGGGGGTTTTTGGCTACGAGCAGTACTTC
medium-sized,TRBJ1-1,TRBV6-6,13,-,CASITPGGSEAFF,TGTGCCAGCATCACCCCTGGAGGGTCTGAAGCTTTCTTT
-,TRBJ1-3,TRBV9,15,TRBD1,CASSATGSSGNTIYF,TGTGCCAGCAGCGCGACAGGGAGCTCTGGAAACACCATATATTTT
-,TRBJ1-2,TRBV9,18,TRBD1,CASSVATDRGSFESGYTF,TGTGCCAGCAGTGTAGCTACGGACAGGGGGAGCTTTGAAAGCGGCTACACCTTC
few,TRBJ2-5,TRBV2,18,TRBD1,CASSGWDRGPSWQETQYF,TGTGCCAGCAGTGGTTGGGACAGGGGGCCCTCTTGGCAAGAGACCCAGTACTTC
-,TRBJ1-5,TRBV30,17,-,CAWSSGLGIVFNQPQHF,TGTGCCTGGAGCTCGGGACTGGGGATAGTATTTAATCAGCCCCAGCATTTT
-,TRBJ1-2,TRBV28,13,TRBD1,CADYGRDSYGYTF,TGTGCCGATTACGGTCGGGACAGCTATGGCTACACCTTC
-,TRBJ2-3,TRBV9,15,TRBD1,CASNEGQGAGDTQYF,TGTGCCAGCAACGAAGGACAGGGGGCTGGAGATACGCAGTATTTT
-,TRBJ2-7,TRBV7-9,13,-,CASSLGEGDEQYF,TGTGCCAGCAGCTTAGGAGAGGGGGACGAGCAGTACTTC